This passage covers 27 T cell receptor beta chains from one sample sequenced in a study of OX40 agonist ivuxolimab in advanced cancers. The library was made by the immunoSEQ multiplex PCR assay. TCRdb holds this immuneACCESS table with in-frame rearrangements only. Some clones are missing; in checked studies, unresolved V genes explain under half, and the rest has no known cause. The sample table records tens of thousands of clones; 80% to 90% of these occur just once. The top ten clonotypes cover less than 8% of the sample. The sample in question was CD4+ or CD8+ T cells sorted from blood, obtained in a trial of the OX40 agonist ivuxolimab. Source of these receptors: an adult with an advanced solid tumor such as melanoma, head and neck, liver or kidney cancer.

The chain links TRBV5-4 to TRBJ2-1; no firm D call. The CDR3 covers 15 residues. Germline V gene data show CDR1 as SGHNT and CDR2 as YYREEE (reference sequence). The V end was cut by 0 bases, the J end by 7 bases, with 14 bases between. The CDR3 region has the DNA TGTGCCAGCAGCTTGGCCGTGGGAATTCAGAATGAGCAGTTCTTC. Amino acid sequence: CASSLAVGIQNEQFF.

The J gene is TRBJ2-7, the V gene TRBV5-4, with 8 bases identical to TRBD2. This CDR3 spans 14 amino acids. V gave up 3 bases and J gave up 3 bases; unmatched junction bases: 5. The V gene's germline CDR1 is SGHNT and CDR2 YYREEE (reference sequence). CDR3 in amino acids: CASSSPSGFYEQYF. As DNA, the CDR3 is TGTGCCAGCAGCTCCCCTAGCGGGTTCTACGAGCAGTACTTC.

This chain links TRBV7-9 with TRBJ2-3; no clear D gene. Trimming removed 1 base at V and 6 bases at J, with 14 bases between. There are 15 residues in the CDR3. Per germline, CDR1 SEHNR and CDR2 FQNEAQ (reference sequence). The CDR3 here is CASSLGVQGIDTQYF. The CDR3 nucleotides are TGTGCCAGCAGCTTAGGGGTACAAGGAATCGATACGCAGTATTTT.

The chain's CDR3 is CASRRGGADSMNTEAFF. In nucleotides, the CDR3 is TGTGCCAGTCGGAGGGGGGGGGCCGACTCTATGAACACTGAAGCTTTCTTT. This sequence joins TRBV19 and TRBJ1-1; a possible D gene is TRBD1 (6 bases). CDR1 and CDR2 (germline): LNHDA, SQIVND (reference sequence). There are 17 residues in the CDR3. V was pared by 8 bases and J by 0 bases, with 22 bases between.

The CDR3: CASSVELYNEQFF. The CDR3 nucleotides read TGTGCCAGCAGCGTAGAACTTTACAATGAGCAGTTCTTC. The V gene is TRBV9, the J gene TRBJ2-1; D unresolved. V was trimmed by 0 bases and J by 4 bases, leaving 5 bases between them. Germline CDR1 is SGDLS and CDR2 is YYNGEE. CDR3 length: 13 residues.

The chain combines TRBV5-4 with TRBJ2-7; tentatively, D is TRBD2 (6 bases). This CDR3 comprises 13 residues. V was shortened by 8 bases and J by 2 bases, with 14 bases between the two germline ends. Per the germline V gene, CDR1 is SGHNT and CDR2 is YYREEE (reference sequence). This CDR3 reads CASSGWGAYEQYF. For the CDR3, the DNA is TGTGCCAGTTCTGGTTGGGGGGCCTACGAGCAGTACTTC. The full variable domain, with the rest looked up from reference TRBV5-4 and TRBJ2-7, is ETGVTQSPTHLIKTRGQQVTLRCSSQSGHNTVSWYQQALGQGPQFIFQYYREEENGRGNFPPRFSGLQFPNYSSELNVNALELDDSALYLCASSGWGAYEQYFGPGTRLTVT.

This chain links TRBV7-2 with TRBJ1-1; tentative D call: TRBD1 (5 bases). This CDR3 region has 16 residues. Germline V gives CDR1 SGHTA, CDR2 FQGNSA. Trimming removed 3 bases from V and 5 bases from J, with 19 bases in between. In DNA, the CDR3 is TGTGCCAGCAGCTTCGTGTTTGATACAGGCGATACTGAAGCTTTCTTT. It translates to CASSFVFDTGDTEAFF.

J is TRBJ2-3 and V is TRBV28; TRBD1 aligns across 8 bases. The ends lost 7 bases at V and 1 base at J; junction bases unmatched: 7. Germline CDR1 is MDHEN and CDR2 is SYDVKM. There are 15 residues in the CDR3. The CDR3 spells CASTDRGLRTDTQYF. The CDR3 DNA is TGTGCCAGCACCGACAGGGGCCTACGCACAGATACGCAGTATTTT.

The chain uses TRBV28 and TRBJ2-7; D may be TRBD1 (6 bases). Germline CDR1 and CDR2: MDHEN and SYDVKM. CDR3 length: 12 residues. Between the trimmed V and J ends, which lost 6 bases and 3 bases, there was a span of 9 bases. The CDR3 coding sequence is TGTGCCAGCAGCCTACAGGGCTACGAGCAGTACTTC. Residues: CASSLQGYEQYF.

A few counts support this clone. The V and J genes are TRBV2 and TRBJ2-4; D assignment may be TRBD1 or TRBD2 (5 bases each). The germline V gene encodes CDR1 SNHLY and CDR2 FYNNEI. V gave up 3 bases and J gave up 1 base, with 13 bases separating them. CDR3 length: 16 residues. In nucleotides, the CDR3 is TGTGCCAGCAGTGACGGTGGAGAGGGGGCCAAAAACATTCAGTACTTC. This codes for CASSDGGEGAKNIQYF.

The CDR3: CASSLATLTWSYEQYF. DNA of the CDR3: TGCGCCAGCAGCTTGGCGACCCTTACTTGGTCCTACGAGCAGTACTTC. The chain combines TRBV5-1 with TRBJ2-7, with no clear D. Germline V gene sequence: CDR1 SGHRS, CDR2 YFSETQ. The germline V and J ends were trimmed by 0 bases and 1 base, with 14 bases remaining between them. The CDR3 is 16 residues long.

The chain uses TRBV5-1 and TRBJ2-5; 14 nucleotides match TRBD2. This CDR3 is 16 amino acids long. The J segment lost 2 bases and the V segment lost 3 bases, leaving 3 bases of the junction unmatched. Germline CDR1 reads SGHRS; CDR2 reads YFSETQ. DNA for the CDR3: TGCGCCAGCAGCTGGGGACTAGCGGGAGTTCAAGAGACCCAGTACTTC. Protein: CASSWGLAGVQETQYF. The full variable domain, with the rest looked up from reference TRBV5-1 and TRBJ2-5, is KAGVTQTPRYLIKTRGQQVTLSCSPISGHRSVSWYQQTPGQGLQFLFEYFSETQRNKGNFPGRFSGRQFSNSRSEMNVSTLELGDSALYLCASSWGLAGVQETQYFGPGTRLLVL.

With respect to this clone: This same CDR3 is encoded by further DNA sequences in the sample. The CDR3 is CASSTSYEQFF. CDR3 nucleotide sequence: TGTGCCAGCTCAACGAGCTATGAGCAGTTCTTC. This chain connects TRBV18 to TRBJ2-1; no reliable D call. Germline assignment: CDR1 KGHSH and CDR2 LQKENI. V shed 5 bases and J shed 8 bases, with 7 bases lying between them. CDR3 length: 11 residues.

This clone has just a few counts. This chain connects TRBV5-8 to TRBJ1-2; D remains ambiguous. CDR3 length: 13 residues. Germline CDR1 reads SGHTS; CDR2 reads YDEGEE. V lost 0 bases and J lost 3, with 6 bases in between. CDR3 coding DNA: TGTGCCAGCAGCTTGGTAGTGGACTATGGCTACACCTTC. Translating gives CASSLVVDYGYTF.

The chain uses TRBV5-1 and TRBJ2-3; maybe TRBD1 (6 bases). Trimming removed 4 bases from V and 0 bases from J, with 18 bases in between. This CDR3 has 17 residues. Germline CDR1 and CDR2: SGHRS and YFSETQ. The CDR3 sequence is CASSIDRPTISTDTQYF. For the CDR3, the DNA is TGCGCCAGCAGCATAGACAGGCCCACTATTAGCACAGATACGCAGTATTTT.

The CDR3 loop is CAWSWRRAYGYTF. In DNA, the CDR3 is TGTGCCTGGAGTTGGAGACGGGCCTATGGCTACACCTTC. V gene TRBV30 combines with J gene TRBJ1-2; D is undetermined. With 2 bases removed from V and 4 bases from J, the gap between germline ends came to 11 bases. The CDR3 consists of 13 residues. Germline V gene lookup returns CDR1 GTSNPN and CDR2 SVGIG (reference sequence). Full variable domain (outside the CDR3, taken from reference TRBV30 and TRBJ1-2): SQTIHQWPATLVQPVGSPLSLECTVEGTSNPNLYWYRQAAGRGLQLLFYSVGIGQISSEVPQNLSASRPQDRQFILSSKKLLLSDSGFYLCAWSWRRAYGYTFGSGTRLTVV.

This chain connects TRBV2 to TRBJ2-4; D ambiguous. The CDR3 contains 15 residues. The V end lost 2 bases, the J end lost 8 bases, and 16 bases lay between the germline ends. The germline gives CDR1 SNHLY, CDR2 FYNNEI. CDR3 amino acids: CASSEQFSLVDIQYF. CDR3 sequence (DNA): TGTGCCAGCAGTGAACAGTTTTCGTTAGTTGACATTCAGTACTTC.

The chain has TRBV27 and TRBJ2-1; 16 bases are a match to TRBD2. The CDR3 length is 18 residues. V trimming: 5 bases; J trimming: 5 bases; junction bases outside the gene matches: 9. Germline CDR1 is MNHEY and CDR2 is SMNVEV (reference sequence). CDR3 nucleotides: TGTGCCAGCAGTAGAATACCGGGACTAGCGGGAGGGGACAATGAGCAGTTCTTC. Translation gives CASSRIPGLAGGDNEQFF.

The rearrangement uses TRBV7-3 and TRBJ2-1, with 10 bases fitting TRBD2. Per germline, CDR1 SGHTA and CDR2 FQGTGA. CDR3 length equals 15 residues. The ends lost 4 bases at V and 9 bases at J; junction bases unmatched: 9. The chain's CDR3 is CASSSSGSVATEQFF. The CDR3 DNA reads as TGTGCCAGCAGCTCTAGCGGGAGTGTTGCAACTGAGCAGTTCTTC. Combining the CDR3 with reference TRBV7-3 and TRBJ2-1 gives the whole variable domain GAGVSQTPSNKVTEKGKYVELRCDPISGHTALYWYRQSLGQGPEFLIYFQGTGAADDSGLPNDRFFAVRPEGSVSTLKIQRTERGDSAVYLCASSSSGSVATEQFFGPGTRLTVL.

This chain joins TRBV5-1 and TRBJ2-5; D is possibly TRBD1 (6 bases). The J call may be in error: the DNA end matches TRBJ2-7 better. This CDR3 comprises 13 residues. Germline CDR1 SGHRS, CDR2 YFSETQ. CDR3 in DNA: TGCGCCAGCAGCTTGGAGGTAGGGGGCGAGCAGTACTTC. This codes for CASSLEVGGEQYF.

This clone was detected only once. The chain recombines TRBV28 with TRBJ2-5, with D maybe TRBD2 (5 bases). TRBJ2-7 explains the end of the DNA better; the J call may be wrong. This CDR3 comprises 14 residues. Germline values: CDR1 MDHEN, CDR2 SYDVKM. Here the CDR3 DNA reads TGTGCCAGCAGTTTGAGGGCCACAACCTACGAGCAGTACTTC. Protein sequence: CASSLRATTYEQYF.

V gene TRBV4-1 combines with J gene TRBJ2-5; no clear D gene. There are 15 residues in the CDR3. Trimming cost V 0 bases and J 5 bases, with 13 bases left between them. The V gene's germline CDR1 is MGHRA and CDR2 YSYEKL. CDR3 region: CASSQDRRDMETQYF. DNA for the CDR3: TGCGCCAGCAGCCAAGATCGTAGGGATATGGAGACCCAGTACTTC.

The J gene is TRBJ1-4, the V gene TRBV28; D uncertain. CDR3 length: 13 residues. Trimming removed 6 bases at V and 3 bases at J, with 8 bases between. CDR1 is MDHEN, CDR2 SYDVKM, per germline. CDR3 DNA sequence: TGTGCCAGCAGGGGCGATCCTAATGAAAAACTGTTTTTT. Protein: CASRGDPNEKLFF.

V gene TRBV27 combines with J gene TRBJ2-3; D gene unclear. CDR1 and CDR2 (germline): MNHEY, SMNVEV (reference sequence). V dropped 4 bases and J dropped 5 bases, with 16 bases sitting between them. This CDR3 contains 15 residues. For the CDR3, the DNA is TGTGCCAGCAGTTCCCGGACGCTCGGCGAAGATACGCAGTATTTT. Encoded protein: CASSSRTLGEDTQYF.

This chain links TRBV18 with TRBJ1-2; maybe TRBD1 (6 bases). With 6 bases removed from V and 6 bases from J, the gap between germline ends came to 20 bases. The CDR3 has 15 amino acids. Germline loops: CDR1 KGHSH, CDR2 LQKENI. CDR3 in DNA: TGTGCCAGCTCGGGACAAGCAGGGGCTGAAAATGGCTACACCTTC. Encoded protein: CASSGQAGAENGYTF.

This chain links TRBV29-1 with TRBJ2-7, with 8 positions matching TRBD1. This CDR3 spans 14 amino acids. CDR1 SQVTM and CDR2 ANQGSEA come from the germline V gene. Unmatched junction bases numbered 8, after V lost 4 bases and J lost 3 bases. CDR3 sequence (DNA): TGCAGCGTTGTGACAGGGGTCACCCTCTACGAGCAGTACTTC. Translating it yields CSVVTGVTLYEQYF.

The rearrangement joins TRBV5-3 to TRBJ2-7, with 9 bases identical to TRBD2. TRBV5-3 is assigned to the ORF class and has an uncertain function. The V gene end was trimmed by 3 bases and the J gene end by 3 bases; junction bases not matched to a gene: 10. This CDR3 has 16 amino acids. CDR3 residues: CARSSGISGSVYEQYF. The CDR3 region has the DNA TGTGCCAGAAGCTCGGGAATTAGCGGGAGCGTCTACGAGCAGTACTTC.